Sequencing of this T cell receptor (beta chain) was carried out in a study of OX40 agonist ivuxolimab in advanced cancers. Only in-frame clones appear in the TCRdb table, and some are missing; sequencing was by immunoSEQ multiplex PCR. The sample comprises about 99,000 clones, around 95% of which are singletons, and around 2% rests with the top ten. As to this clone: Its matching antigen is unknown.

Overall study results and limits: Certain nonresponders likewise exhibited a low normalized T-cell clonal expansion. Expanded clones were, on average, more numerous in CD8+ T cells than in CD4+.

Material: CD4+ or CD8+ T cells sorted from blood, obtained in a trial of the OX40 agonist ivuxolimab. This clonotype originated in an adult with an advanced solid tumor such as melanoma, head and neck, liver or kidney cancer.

CDR3 sequence reads: CASKSGATHYGYTF. CDR3 DNA sequence: TGTGCCAGCAAATCGGGCGCCACCCACTATGGCTACACCTTC. The chain combines TRBV27 with TRBJ1-2, with unresolved D. Germline V gives CDR1 MNHEY, CDR2 SMNVEV (reference sequence). This CDR3 contains 14 residues. Trimming cost V 7 bases and J 3 bases, with 15 bases left between them.